The present TCR beta chain was sequenced within a study of T cells in tuberculosis. After thawing and overnight rest, PBMC were stained with GMM-loaded CD1B tetramer, viability dye and anti-CD3 for sorting. The CD1B tetramers carried C32 glucose monomycolate purified from Rhodococcus equi. PBMC for tetramer sorting were first depleted of CD14-expressing monocytes. The table came from immunoSEQ multiplex PCR; TCRdb's copy has only in-frame clones and leaves some out. The data show tens of thousands of clones, approximately 90% seen once. The germline CDR1 and CDR2 sequences are SGHVS and FNYEAQ. V gave up 5 bases and J gave up 3 bases; unmatched junction bases: 3. The CDR3 spans 14 residues.

The receptor's source is an adult woman with latent tuberculosis. V gene TRBV7-6 combines with J gene TRBJ2-1, with 8 bases aligning to TRBD2. The source material was CD1b-GMM tetramer-negative cells sorted from PBMCs. Written as DNA, the CDR3 is TGTGCCAGCAGCCGTGCGGGGGGCTACAATGAGCAGTTCTTC. It specifies CASSRAGGYNEQFF. Full variable domain (outside the CDR3, taken from reference TRBV7-6 and TRBJ2-1): GAGVSQSPRYKVTKRGQDVALRCDPISGHVSLYWYRQALGQGPEFLTYFNYEAQQDKSGLPNDRFSAERPEGSISTLTIQRTEQRDSAMYRCASSRAGGYNEQFFGPGTRLTVL.